A selection of T cell receptor beta chains follows, all from one sample in a study of blood T cell repertoires in COVID-19. Using immunoSEQ multiplex PCR, the repertoire was profiled, and TCRdb retains in-frame clones only, with some absent. The table lists approximately 250,000 clones, about 89% of them singletons. The specimen was PBMCs or T cells enriched from blood (not recorded which). These receptors all stem from a woman aged 25 to 39 who had recovered from COVID-19. CDR3s include the opening cysteine and the closing phenylalanine or tryptophan. D genes are given only for firm matches. Clone size is shown for a subset of rows, as once, few, many or a class of expanded clone.

abundance,len,d_gene,v_gene,j_gene,CDR3aa,CDR3nt
NA,14,NA,TRBV7-2,TRBJ1-1,CASSPRQPNTEAFF,TGTGCCAGCAGCCCCAGACAGCCGAACACTGAAGCTTTCTTT
NA,15,NA,TRBV24-1,TRBJ2-2,CATRAGTPNTGELFF,TGTGCCACCAGGGCCGGGACACCGAACACCGGGGAGCTGTTTTTT
NA,14,NA,TRBV28,TRBJ1-5,CASTRARSNQPQHF,TGTGCCAGCACGAGGGCCCGTAGCAATCAGCCCCAGCATTTT
NA,15,NA,TRBV27,TRBJ1-1,CASSSEGRRRTEAFF,TGTGCCAGCAGTTCCGAGGGAAGAAGGCGGACTGAAGCTTTCTTT
NA,14,TRBD1,TRBV30,TRBJ1-4,CAWTDRDRGEKLFF,TGTGCCTGGACTGACCGGGACAGGGGAGAAAAACTGTTTTTT
NA,13,NA,TRBV6-5,TRBJ1-3,CASSLAGGNTIYF,TGTGCCAGCAGTCTTGCGGGAGGAAACACCATATATTTT
NA,15,TRBD1,TRBV28,TRBJ2-4,CASRGTGRGKNIQYF,TGTGCCAGCAGGGGGACAGGGAGGGGCAAAAACATTCAGTACTTC
NA,14,NA,TRBV21-1,TRBJ1-1,CASSKGTGGTEAFF,TGTGCCAGCAGCAAAGGGACAGGGGGCACTGAAGCTTTCTTT
once,14,NA,TRBV5-1,TRBJ2-5,CASSFGPGKETQYF,NA
once,16,TRBD1,TRBV7-9,TRBJ1-1,CASSLVYRQGGTEAFF,TGTGCCAGCAGCTTAGTATATCGACAGGGTGGAACTGAAGCTTTCTTT
NA,15,TRBD2,TRBV5-6,TRBJ2-7,CASSLALTSGTEQYF,TGTGCCAGCAGCTTGGCTCTAACTAGCGGGACCGAGCAGTACTTC
once,13,NA,TRBV12-3/TRBV12-4,TRBJ1-1,CASSFSQGISAFF,TGTGCCAGCAGTTTTTCGCAGGGTATCTCAGCTTTCTTT
NA,17,NA,TRBV6-4,TRBJ1-5,CASSDCRDKGPWVPQHF,TGTGCCAGCAGTGACTGCCGGGACAAGGGGCCTTGGGTGCCCCAGCATTTT
NA,13,TRBD1,TRBV19,TRBJ1-1,CASNRGVRTEAFF,TGTGCCAGTAACAGGGGAGTACGGACTGAAGCTTTCTTT
NA,11,NA,TRBV2,TRBJ2-7,CASSLGQGMYF,TGTGCCAGCAGTCTAGGGCAGGGGATGTACTTC
NA,18,NA,TRBV15,TRBJ2-2,CATSRDQVGGVVTGELFF,TGTGCCACCAGCAGAGATCAGGTGGGGGGAGTAGTAACCGGGGAGCTGTTTTTT
NA,13,NA,TRBV7-2,TRBJ2-7,CASSLGGVYEQYF,TGTGCCAGCAGCTTAGGGGGGGTCTACGAGCAGTACTTC
NA,15,NA,TRBV5-1,TRBJ2-1,CASSLEVAAHNEQFF,TGCGCCAGCAGCTTGGAGGTAGCGGCCCACAATGAGCAGTTCTTC
NA,13,NA,TRBV4-3,TRBJ1-4,CASSQEVREKLFF,TGCGCCAGCAGCCAAGAGGTTCGGGAAAAACTGTTTTTT
NA,13,NA,TRBV7-3,TRBJ2-1,CASSSPFGNEQFF,TGTGCCAGCAGCTCCCCCTTCGGCAATGAGCAGTTCTTC
once,13,TRBD2,TRBV13,TRBJ2-7,CATTGTRSYEQYF,TGTGCCACCACCGGGACTAGATCCTACGAGCAGTACTTC
NA,14,TRBD1,TRBV28,TRBJ1-4,CASRRDRGGEKLFF,TGTGCCAGCAGACGGGACAGGGGGGGCGAAAAACTGTTTTTT
NA,20,TRBD1,TRBV7-7,TRBJ1-1,CASSFPVNADRGLENTEAFF,TGTGCTAGCAGCTTTCCTGTTAATGCGGACAGGGGGCTGGAGAACACTGAAGCTTTCTTT
NA,15,NA,TRBV2,TRBJ2-2,CASLRADSNTGELFF,TGTGCCAGCTTGAGGGCGGATTCGAACACCGGGGAGCTGTTTTTT
NA,13,NA,TRBV11-2,TRBJ2-3,CASSLGFQDTQYF,TGTGCCAGCAGCTTAGGATTTCAGGATACGCAGTATTTT
few,17,NA,TRBV6-2/TRBV6-3,TRBJ2-2,CASSYPRTYTAAGELFF,TGTGCCAGCAGTTACCCCCGGACTTATACGGCGGCCGGGGAGCTGTTTTTT
few,14,NA,TRBV6-2/TRBV6-3,TRBJ1-1,CASSYAFMNTEAFF,TGTGCCAGCAGTTACGCGTTTATGAACACTGAAGCTTTCTTT
NA,14,NA,TRBV5-6,TRBJ2-7,CASSLSRASYEQYF,TGTGCCAGCAGCTTGAGCAGGGCATCCTACGAGCAGTACTTC
NA,18,TRBD1,TRBV7-2,TRBJ2-2,CASSLNPPGGGVAGELFF,TGTGCCAGCAGCTTAAACCCTCCAGGGGGCGGAGTGGCCGGGGAGCTGTTTTTT
NA,17,TRBD1,TRBV19,TRBJ2-7,CASSPNVPGTGAYEQYF,TGTGCCAGTAGTCCCAATGTCCCCGGGACAGGGGCCTACGAGCAGTACTTC
NA,14,TRBD2,TRBV7-7,TRBJ2-5,CASSLLAGQETQYF,TGTGCTAGCAGCTTACTAGCGGGGCAAGAGACCCAGTACTTC
NA,15,NA,TRBV27,TRBJ2-7,CASSFTYWGAYEQYF,TGTGCCAGCAGTTTTACCTATTGGGGCGCCTACGAGCAGTACTTC
NA,16,NA,TRBV11-2,TRBJ1-1,CASSPRPGGENTEAFF,TGTGCCAGCAGCCCAAGGCCGGGCGGGGAGAACACTGAAGCTTTCTTT
NA,13,TRBD1,TRBV2,TRBJ1-5,CASNQGGDQPQHF,TGTGCCAGTAATCAGGGGGGAGATCAGCCCCAGCATTTT
once,12,NA,TRBV7-8,TRBJ2-7,CASSLANFVQYF,TGTGCCAGCAGCTTAGCGAACTTTGTGCAGTACTTC
NA,13,NA,TRBV7-6,TRBJ2-3,CASSRQGGDTQYF,TGTGCCAGCAGCCGCCAGGGAGGAGATACGCAGTATTTT
NA,14,NA,TRBV7-3,TRBJ1-1,CASSVPGKNTEAFF,TGTGCCAGCAGCGTTCCGGGGAAGAACACTGAAGCTTTCTTT
NA,14,NA,TRBV11-2,TRBJ1-1,CASSLSSFNTEAFF,TGTGCCAGCAGTCTAAGTAGTTTCAACACTGAAGCTTTCTTT
NA,16,NA,TRBV28,TRBJ2-5,CASSFYIPGGGETQYF,TGTGCCAGCAGTTTTTACATCCCCGGGGGAGGCGAGACCCAGTACTTC
once,12,TRBD1,TRBV6-5,TRBJ2-3,CASSPRTGAQYF,TGTGCCAGCAGTCCCAGGACAGGGGCGCAGTATTTT
NA,15,NA,TRBV4-1,TRBJ1-3,CASSSGGRSGNTIYF,TGCGCCAGCAGCTCGGGAGGGCGTTCTGGAAACACCATATATTTT
NA,19,TRBD2,TRBV10-3,TRBJ2-1,CATRPGLAGDRSSYNEQFF,TGTGCCACAAGACCGGGACTAGCGGGAGATAGGAGCTCCTACAATGAGCAGTTCTTC
NA,17,TRBD1,TRBV2,TRBJ1-3,CASSPDRGYGSGNTIYF,TGTGCCAGCAGTCCTGACAGGGGGTACGGATCTGGAAACACCATATATTTT
NA,14,NA,TRBV7-9,TRBJ1-5,CATAPAGQSQPQHF,TGTGCCACAGCACCTGCAGGGCAGAGTCAGCCCCAGCATTTT
NA,15,TRBD1,TRBV7-8,TRBJ1-2,CASSQIPGQAFSYTF,TGTGCCAGCAGCCAAATTCCGGGACAGGCGTTTTCCTACACCTTC
NA,17,TRBD2,TRBV5-1,TRBJ2-7,CASSLVGLAGGAYEQYF,TGCGCCAGCAGCTTGGTAGGACTAGCGGGGGGGGCCTACGAGCAGTACTTC
NA,14,NA,TRBV18,TRBJ1-5,CASSPAGGNQPQHF,TGTGCCAGCTCACCGGCAGGGGGCAATCAGCCCCAGCATTTT
NA,12,NA,TRBV12-3/TRBV12-4,TRBJ2-7,CASSSRAYEQYF,TGTGCCAGCAGTTCCCGGGCCTACGAGCAGTACTTC